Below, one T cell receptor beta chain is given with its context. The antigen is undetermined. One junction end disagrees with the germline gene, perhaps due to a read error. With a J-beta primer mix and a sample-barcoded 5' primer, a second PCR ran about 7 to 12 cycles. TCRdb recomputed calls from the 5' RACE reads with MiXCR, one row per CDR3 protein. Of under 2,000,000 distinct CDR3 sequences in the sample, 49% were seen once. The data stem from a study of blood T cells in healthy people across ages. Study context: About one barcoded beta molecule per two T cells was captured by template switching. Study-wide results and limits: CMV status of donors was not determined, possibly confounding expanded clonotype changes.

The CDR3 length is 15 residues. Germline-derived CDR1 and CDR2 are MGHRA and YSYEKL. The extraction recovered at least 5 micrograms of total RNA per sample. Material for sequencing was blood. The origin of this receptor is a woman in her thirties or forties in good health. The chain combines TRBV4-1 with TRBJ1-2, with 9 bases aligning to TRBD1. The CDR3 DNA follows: TGCGTCAGCAGCCTGAGGGGACAGGGAGATTCTGGCTACACCTTC. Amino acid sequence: CVSSLRGQGDSGYTF.